This TCR beta chain was captured in a study of cytomegalovirus exposure and HLA in healthy donors. Study summary: The Caucasian-associated ancestry cluster held under 90% of roughly 370 genotyped donors. General observations from the study: Sequencing depth across donors, presence/absence analyses assumed, was roughly uniform. When the data were analyzed later, several of the most significant clusters appeared to be linked to common viral pathogens. Despite most TCR sequences being rare, some public TCRs occurred in many donors.

Primers: 60 Vbeta forward and 13 Jbeta reverse. Some clones are missing from TCRdb's copy, which holds only in-frame ones; the method was immunoSEQ multiplex PCR. Of over 150,000 clones listed, approximately 80% are singletons. This CDR3 is built from 14 residues. The V end was cut by 5 bases, the J end by 0 bases, with 11 bases between. The germline V gene encodes CDR1 SGHNT and CDR2 YENEEA. With regard to this clone: Its specificity is unknown.

Sequencing input: PBMCs. The chain has TRBV11-3 and TRBJ2-7, with a weak D call TRBD2 (6 bases). The clonotype was recovered from a woman between 40 and 50 years old in good health and CMV-seropositive. The CDR3 bases are TGTGCCAGCAGCGGTCGGGAGAGCTCCTACGAGCAGTACTTC. This translates into CASSGRESSYEQYF.